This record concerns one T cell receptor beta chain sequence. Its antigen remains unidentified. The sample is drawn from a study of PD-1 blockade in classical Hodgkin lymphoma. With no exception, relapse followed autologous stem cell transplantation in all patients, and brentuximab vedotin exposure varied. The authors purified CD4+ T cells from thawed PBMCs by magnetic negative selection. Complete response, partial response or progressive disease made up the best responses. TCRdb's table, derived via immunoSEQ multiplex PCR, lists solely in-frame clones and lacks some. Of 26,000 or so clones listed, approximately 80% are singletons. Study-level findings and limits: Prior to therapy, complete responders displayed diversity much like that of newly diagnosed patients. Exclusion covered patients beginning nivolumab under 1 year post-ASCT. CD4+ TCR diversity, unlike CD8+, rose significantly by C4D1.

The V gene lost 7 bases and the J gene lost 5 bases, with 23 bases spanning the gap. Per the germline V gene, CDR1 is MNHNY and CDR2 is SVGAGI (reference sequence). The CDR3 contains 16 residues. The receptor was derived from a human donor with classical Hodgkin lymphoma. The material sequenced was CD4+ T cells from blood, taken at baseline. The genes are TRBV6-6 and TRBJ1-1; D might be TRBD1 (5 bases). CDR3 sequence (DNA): TGTGCCAGCAACGACCAAAGAGGGACTGGAGCAACTGAAGCTTTCTTT. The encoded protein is CASNDQRGTGATEAFF.